The clone carrying this TCR beta chain appeared a few times. Study processing details: Reference gene primer amplification in the assay estimated nucleated cell counts. Clones were sequenced by immunoSEQ multiplex PCR, and TCRdb holds only the in-frame ones, with some missing. D and trimming come from the DNA, and the V and J calls and clone size come from that table. This table holds 200,000 or so clones, around 79% found once. These data originate in a study of blood T cell repertoires in COVID-19. Overall study: Specimens from acute and convalescent COVID-19 originated in the United States, Italy and Spain. T cells, B-cell-depleted T cells, or PBMCs provided the cDNA or gDNA that served as material.

Germline loops: CDR1 MDHEN, CDR2 SYDVKM. Trimming took off 7 bases at V and 6 bases at J, with 13 bases between the two ends. This CDR3 is built from 13 residues. This clonotype originated in a man aged 60 to 69 with active or convalescent COVID-19. This chain links TRBV28 with TRBJ1-5; D not resolved. Specimen: peripheral blood. The CDR3 protein is CASTYGVGQPQHF. The CDR3, as DNA: TGTGCCAGCACGTATGGAGTCGGTCAGCCCCAGCATTTT.